The rows below give T cell receptor beta chains drawn from one sample of a study of CD8 T cells in Susac syndrome. MiXCR, applied by TCRdb to the immunoSEQ multiplex PCR reads, yields one record per CDR3 protein. This table holds 160,000 or so distinct CDR3 sequences, 90% to 95% found once. Sequencing input: CD8+ T cells from PBMCs. Source of these receptors: a human donor with multiple sclerosis. CDR3s include the opening cysteine and the closing phenylalanine or tryptophan. The D gene is left open where the match is weak. Size is stated for part of the rows, as once, few or many counts, or as a class when the clone is expanded.

CASSLDRVAYEQYF,TGTGCCAGCAGCCTGGACAGGGTTGCCTACGAGCAGTACTTC,TRBJ2-7,NA,TRBV7-2,TRBD1
CASSVGLTGGRDEQFF,TGTGCCAGCAGCGTAGGTCTTACAGGGGGAAGAGATGAGCAGTTCTTC,TRBJ2-1,once,TRBV9,TRBD1
CASTLPPGHHATVQETQYF,TGTGCCAGCACCCTACCCCCGGGACACCACGCCACCGTACAAGAGACCCAGTACTTC,TRBJ2-5,NA,TRBV7-6,NA
CASSLSDRGLRRNEQFF,TGCGCCAGCAGCCTATCCGACAGGGGGCTAAGAAGGAATGAGCAGTTCTTC,TRBJ2-1,once,TRBV5-1,TRBD1
CASSQERAGRTEAFF,TGCGCCAGCAGCCAAGAGAGGGCAGGGAGGACTGAAGCTTTCTTT,TRBJ1-1,NA,TRBV4-1,NA
CASSPYTAMETQYF,TGTGCCAGCAGTCCGTACACCGCCATGGAGACCCAGTACTTC,TRBJ2-5,NA,TRBV12-3/TRBV12-4,NA
CASSRTGGYTF,TGTGCCAGCAGCCGGACCGGGGGCTACACCTTC,TRBJ1-2,NA,TRBV16,NA
CASRQAYEQYF,TGTGCCAGCAGGCAGGCCTACGAGCAGTACTTC,TRBJ2-7,NA,TRBV2,NA
CASGMGVPYEQYF,TGTGCCAGCGGCATGGGGGTTCCCTACGAGCAGTACTTC,TRBJ2-7,NA,TRBV6-2/TRBV6-3,NA
CASSVVGGPYGYTF,TGTGCCAGCAGCGTAGTTGGGGGCCCATATGGCTACACCTTC,TRBJ1-2,once,TRBV9,NA
CASGLSAGETTKAFF,TGTGCTAGTGGTTTGTCCGCCGGAGAGACCACTAAAGCTTTCTTT,TRBJ1-1,NA,TRBV12-5,NA
CASSGGQYGAQSYEQYF,TGTGCCAGCAGCGGGGGACAGTACGGGGCTCAGTCCTACGAGCAGTACTTC,TRBJ2-7,NA,TRBV6-1,NA
CASSSPKRDFRQETQYF,TGTGCCAGCAGCTCCCCCAAACGGGACTTTCGACAAGAGACCCAGTACTTC,TRBJ2-5,NA,TRBV7-9,NA
CASSLMEREFTYEQYF,TGTGCCAGCAGTTTAATGGAGCGGGAGTTCACCTACGAGCAGTACTTC,TRBJ2-7,NA,TRBV28,TRBD2
CASSLGGQPRDEQYF,TGTGCCAGCAGCTTAGGGGGACAGCCGAGGGACGAGCAGTACTTC,TRBJ2-7,NA,TRBV7-9,TRBD1
CASSPSSGSNQPQHF,TGTGCCAGTAGTCCAAGCAGCGGGAGCAATCAGCCCCAGCATTTT,TRBJ1-5,few,TRBV19,NA
CACRLEEQYF,TGTGCCTGCCGGTTGGAAGAGCAGTACTTC,TRBJ2-7,NA,TRBV30,NA
CAYLRGGSYEQYF,TGTGCCTACCTTAGAGGGGGTTCCTACGAGCAGTACTTC,TRBJ2-7,NA,TRBV2,NA
CASSERSGGDKNIQYF,TGTGCCAGCAGTGAACGTAGCGGGGGTGACAAAAACATTCAGTACTTC,TRBJ2-4,NA,TRBV2,TRBD2
CASSSRDRANNEQFF,TGTGCCAGCAGCTCCCGGGACAGGGCGAATAATGAGCAGTTCTTC,TRBJ2-1,NA,TRBV13,TRBD1
CSVFSGGRNEQFF,TGCAGCGTTTTCAGCGGGGGCCGCAATGAGCAGTTCTTC,TRBJ2-1,NA,TRBV29-1,TRBD2
CASSVQGYNQPQHF,TGTGCCAGCAGTGTGCAGGGGTACAATCAGCCCCAGCATTTT,TRBJ1-5,NA,TRBV6-1,NA
CASRGGYSSTDTQYF,TGTGCCAGCAGGGGCGGCTACTCTAGCACAGATACGCAGTATTTT,TRBJ2-3,NA,TRBV2,NA
CASSLAFHEQFF,TGTGCCAGCAGTTTAGCTTTCCATGAGCAGTTCTTC,TRBJ2-1,few,TRBV12-3/TRBV12-4,NA
CASSFGTGVDYTF,TGTGCCAGCAGTTTCGGGACAGGCGTTGACTACACCTTC,TRBJ1-2,NA,TRBV12-3/TRBV12-4,TRBD1
CAWSVSQGGSQPQHF,TGTGCCTGGAGTGTAAGCCAGGGCGGGAGTCAGCCCCAGCATTTT,TRBJ1-5,NA,TRBV30,NA
CAWRGRGGTDTQYF,TGTGCCTGGAGAGGTCGGGGGGGCACAGATACGCAGTATTTT,TRBJ2-3,once,TRBV30,TRBD2
CAWSSSSNQPQHF,TGTGCCTGGAGTTCGAGTAGCAATCAGCCCCAGCATTTT,TRBJ1-5,NA,TRBV30,NA
CSVGGLGGSYNEQFF,TGCAGCGTTGGGGGGCTGGGGGGCTCCTACAATGAGCAGTTCTTC,TRBJ2-1,NA,TRBV29-1,NA
CASSQERGNIQYF,TGCGCCAGCAGCCAAGAGCGGGGAAACATTCAGTACTTC,TRBJ2-4,NA,TRBV4-1,NA
CATSVGMNTEAFF,TGTGCCACCAGCGTGGGCATGAACACTGAAGCTTTCTTT,TRBJ1-1,NA,TRBV15,NA
CASSSSNNRDYNEQFF,TGTGCCAGCAGTTCGTCGAATAATAGGGACTACAATGAGCAGTTCTTC,TRBJ2-1,NA,TRBV12-3/TRBV12-4,NA
CASSYRTSDNEQFF,TGTGCCAGCAGTTATCGGACTAGCGACAATGAGCAGTTCTTC,TRBJ2-1,NA,TRBV27,TRBD2
CASSVGKGAYNEQFF,TGTGCCAGCAGCGTAGGTAAGGGGGCCTACAATGAGCAGTTCTTC,TRBJ2-1,NA,TRBV9,NA
CASSGTAGYGYTF,TGTGCCAGCAGTGGCACAGCAGGCTATGGCTACACCTTC,TRBJ1-2,NA,TRBV27,NA
CAISVERDRVYEQYF,TGTGCCATCAGTGTCGAACGGGACAGGGTATACGAGCAGTACTTC,TRBJ2-7,NA,TRBV10-3,TRBD1
CSARGRDSNQPQHF,TGCAGTGCTAGAGGCAGGGATAGCAATCAGCCCCAGCATTTT,TRBJ1-5,NA,TRBV20-1,NA
CSAAGLAIHNEQFF,TGCAGTGCCGCGGGACTAGCTATACACAATGAGCAGTTCTTC,TRBJ2-1,NA,TRBV20-1,TRBD2
CASSLPPEGIQTGELFF,TGTGCCAGCAGTCTGCCCCCTGAGGGCATTCAAACCGGGGAGCTGTTTTTT,TRBJ2-2,NA,TRBV12-3/TRBV12-4,NA
CASSTGRDQSNNEQFF,TGTGCCAGCAGCACAGGCCGGGACCAATCCAACAATGAGCAGTTCTTC,TRBJ2-1,NA,TRBV7-9,NA
CASSSMEGGPHEQFF,TGTGCCAGCAGCTCCATGGAGGGGGGGCCCCATGAGCAGTTCTTC,TRBJ2-1,NA,TRBV7-9,NA
CASRDGTVSNQPQHF,TGTGCCAGCAGGGACGGGACAGTTAGCAATCAGCCCCAGCATTTT,TRBJ1-5,NA,TRBV6-2/TRBV6-3,TRBD1
CASSPLWSASTDTQYF,TGTGCCAGCAGCCCGCTTTGGTCAGCTAGCACAGATACGCAGTATTTT,TRBJ2-3,NA,TRBV7-9,NA
CASSLSQGRNIQYF,TGTGCCAGCAGTTTATCCCAGGGTCGGAACATTCAGTACTTC,TRBJ2-4,NA,TRBV27,NA
CSARGFGGSDEKLFF,TGCAGTGCTAGGGGATTTGGGGGATCGGATGAAAAACTGTTTTTT,TRBJ1-4,NA,TRBV20-1,NA
CASCTGLISNEQYF,TGTGCCAGCTGCACCGGACTGATTTCCAACGAGCAGTACTTC,TRBJ2-7,once,TRBV6-2/TRBV6-3,NA
CAWSVSGLSDTQYF,TGTGCCTGGAGTGTATCGGGCTTGTCAGATACGCAGTATTTT,TRBJ2-3,NA,TRBV30,NA
CSVEDRNYGYTF,TGCAGCGTTGAAGATCGGAACTATGGCTACACCTTC,TRBJ1-2,NA,TRBV29-1,NA
CSATPGGAGAFF,TGCAGTGCCACACCTGGGGGAGCTGGGGCTTTCTTT,TRBJ1-1,NA,TRBV20-1,NA
CASSRSRSSYNSPLHF,TGTGCCAGCAGCCGGAGCCGCAGCTCCTATAATTCACCCCTCCACTTT,TRBJ1-6,NA,TRBV7-9,NA
CASSLEGARVVSYEQYF,TGCGCCAGCAGTCTAGAGGGGGCGCGTGTAGTTTCCTACGAGCAGTACTTC,TRBJ2-7,NA,TRBV23-1,TRBD1
CASSSSSPEAFF,TGTGCCAGCAGCTCCTCATCCCCTGAAGCTTTCTTT,TRBJ1-1,NA,TRBV13,NA
CSARAGANTGELFF,TGCAGTGCTAGGGCCGGGGCCAACACCGGGGAGCTGTTTTTT,TRBJ2-2,NA,TRBV20-1,NA
CASSLDGGFSYNEQFF,TGCGCCAGCAGCTTGGACGGGGGCTTCTCCTACAATGAGCAGTTCTTC,TRBJ2-1,once,TRBV5-1,NA
CATSMTGRYNEQFF,TGTGCCACCAGCATGACAGGGAGATACAATGAGCAGTTCTTC,TRBJ2-1,NA,TRBV15,TRBD1
CASSLVRQETQYF,TGTGCCAGCAGTTTAGTCAGACAAGAGACCCAGTACTTC,TRBJ2-5,NA,TRBV27,NA
CSVEDYTGLNTEAFF,TGCAGCGTTGAAGATTATACAGGGTTGAACACTGAAGCTTTCTTT,TRBJ1-1,NA,TRBV29-1,NA
CASSPWPHSGANVLTF,TGTGCCAGCAGCCCATGGCCTCACTCTGGGGCCAACGTCCTGACTTTC,TRBJ2-6,NA,TRBV7-8,NA
CSVERGVPPGNTIYF,TGCAGCGTTGAACGGGGCGTGCCTCCTGGAAACACCATATATTTT,TRBJ1-3,NA,TRBV29-1,NA
CSARGQGAISGNTIYF,TGCAGTGCTAGGGGACAGGGGGCGATCTCTGGAAACACCATATATTTT,TRBJ1-3,NA,TRBV20-1,TRBD1